The entry that follows covers one TCR beta chain sequence. This record comes from a study of blood T cell repertoires in COVID-19. In the study overall: Sources were T cells, B-cell-depleted T cells, or PBMCs; the material itself was cDNA or gDNA.

Assay: immunoSEQ multiplex PCR; the TCRdb copy retains only in-frame clones and omits some. There are fewer than 700,000 clones in the sample; about 89% occur only once, and less than 9.5% lies in the top ten. The CDR3 has 15 amino acids. Trimming took off 2 bases at V and 0 bases at J, with 7 bases between the two ends. Germline CDR1 and CDR2: KGHDR and SFDVKD. The sequencing input was peripheral blood. The receptor was isolated from a woman aged 45 to 65 with COVID-19, enrolled during active disease. This sequence joins TRBV24-1 and TRBJ1-5; D is perhaps TRBD1 (5 bases). CDR3 nucleotides: TGTGCCACCAGTGATTCGGGACTTAGCAATCAGCCCCAGCATTTT. As protein: CATSDSGLSNQPQHF.